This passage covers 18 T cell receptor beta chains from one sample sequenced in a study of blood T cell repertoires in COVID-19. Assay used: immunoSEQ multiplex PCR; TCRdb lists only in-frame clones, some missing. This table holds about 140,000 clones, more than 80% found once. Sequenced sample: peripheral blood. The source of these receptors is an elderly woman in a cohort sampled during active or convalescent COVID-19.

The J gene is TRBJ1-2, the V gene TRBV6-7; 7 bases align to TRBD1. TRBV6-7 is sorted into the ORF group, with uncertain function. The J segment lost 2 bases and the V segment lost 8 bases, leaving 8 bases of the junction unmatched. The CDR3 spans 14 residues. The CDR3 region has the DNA TGTGCCAGCTCACCCAGGGGGGTGAACTATGGCTACACCTTC. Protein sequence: CASSPRGVNYGYTF.

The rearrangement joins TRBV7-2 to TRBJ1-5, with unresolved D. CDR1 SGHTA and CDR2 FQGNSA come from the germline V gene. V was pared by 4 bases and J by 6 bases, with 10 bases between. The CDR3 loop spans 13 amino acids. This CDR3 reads CASSSPSSQPQHF. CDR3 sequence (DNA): TGTGCCAGCAGCTCCCCGTCCAGTCAGCCCCAGCATTTT. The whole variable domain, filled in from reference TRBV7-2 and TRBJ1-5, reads GAGVSQSPSNKVTEKGKDVELRCDPISGHTALYWYRQSLGQGLEFLIYFQGNSAPDKSGLPSDRFSAERTGGSVSTLTIQRTQQEDSAVYLCASSSPSSQPQHFGDGTRLSIL.

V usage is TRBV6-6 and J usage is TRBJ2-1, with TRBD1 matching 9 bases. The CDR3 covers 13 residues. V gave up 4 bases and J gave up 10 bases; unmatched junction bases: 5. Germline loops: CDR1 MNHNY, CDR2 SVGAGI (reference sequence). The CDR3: CASSWDRVREQFF. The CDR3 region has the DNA TGTGCCAGCAGTTGGGACAGGGTGAGAGAGCAGTTCTTC.

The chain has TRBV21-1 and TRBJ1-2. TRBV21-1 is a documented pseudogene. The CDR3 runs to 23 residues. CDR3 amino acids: CASSKDFARVTGFSARVNDGYTF. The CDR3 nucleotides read TGTGCCAGCAGCAAAGACTTCGCCCGAGTAACGGGTTTTTCGGCCAGAGTGAATGATGGCTACACCTTC.

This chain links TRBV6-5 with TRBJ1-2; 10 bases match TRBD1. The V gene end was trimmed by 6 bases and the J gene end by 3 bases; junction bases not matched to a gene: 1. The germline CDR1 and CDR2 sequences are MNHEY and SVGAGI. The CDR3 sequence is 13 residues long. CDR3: CASRGTGDYGYTF. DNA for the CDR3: TGTGCCAGCAGGGGGACAGGGGACTATGGCTACACCTTC.

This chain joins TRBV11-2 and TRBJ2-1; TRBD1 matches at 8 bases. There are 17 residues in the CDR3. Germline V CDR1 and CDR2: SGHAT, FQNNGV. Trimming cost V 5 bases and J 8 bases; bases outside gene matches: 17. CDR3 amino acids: CASSHYRSRTGSHEQFF. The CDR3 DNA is TGTGCCAGCAGCCATTATCGTAGCCGGACAGGGTCCCATGAGCAGTTCTTC.

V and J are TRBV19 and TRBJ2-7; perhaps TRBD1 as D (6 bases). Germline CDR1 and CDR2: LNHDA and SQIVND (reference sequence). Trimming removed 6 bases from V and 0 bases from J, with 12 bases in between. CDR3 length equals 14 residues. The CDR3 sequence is CASRENRDSYEQYV. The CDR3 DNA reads TGTGCCAGTAGGGAAAACAGGGACTCCTACGAGCAGTACGTC.

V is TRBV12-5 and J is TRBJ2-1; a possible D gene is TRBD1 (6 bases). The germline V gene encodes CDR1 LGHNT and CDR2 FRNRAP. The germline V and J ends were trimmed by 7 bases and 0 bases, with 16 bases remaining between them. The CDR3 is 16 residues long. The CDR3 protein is CASVLRTGISYNEQFF. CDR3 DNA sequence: TGTGCTAGTGTTCTCAGAACAGGGATCTCCTACAATGAGCAGTTCTTC.

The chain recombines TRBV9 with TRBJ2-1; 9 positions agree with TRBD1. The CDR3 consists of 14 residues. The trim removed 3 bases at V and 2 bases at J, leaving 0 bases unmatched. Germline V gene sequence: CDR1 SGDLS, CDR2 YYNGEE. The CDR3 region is CASSGTGAYNEQFF. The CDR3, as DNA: TGTGCCAGCAGCGGGACAGGGGCCTACAATGAGCAGTTCTTC.

CDR3 in amino acids: CASSQVDRVANVLTF. The CDR3 DNA follows: TGCGCCAGCAGCCAAGTAGACAGGGTAGCCAACGTCCTGACTTTC. The chain links TRBV4-1 to TRBJ2-6; 7 nucleotides agree with TRBD1. Trimming at V came to 1 base and at J to 7 bases, leaving 4 bases not matched to a gene. CDR1 MGHRA and CDR2 YSYEKL come from the germline V gene. The CDR3 spans 15 residues.

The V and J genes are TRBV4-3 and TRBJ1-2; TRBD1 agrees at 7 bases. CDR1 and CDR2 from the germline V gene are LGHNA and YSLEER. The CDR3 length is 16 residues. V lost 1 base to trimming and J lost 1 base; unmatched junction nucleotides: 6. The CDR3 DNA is TGCGCCAGCAGCCAAGGGGCGCAGGGGGGTAACTATGGCTACACCTTC. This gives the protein CASSQGAQGGNYGYTF.

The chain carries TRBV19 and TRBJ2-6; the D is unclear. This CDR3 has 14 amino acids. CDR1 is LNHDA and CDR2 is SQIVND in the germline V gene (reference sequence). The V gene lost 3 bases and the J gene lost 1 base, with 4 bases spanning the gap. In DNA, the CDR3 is TGTGCCAGTAGTATCCTGTCTGGGGCCAACGTCCTGACTTTC. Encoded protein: CASSILSGANVLTF.

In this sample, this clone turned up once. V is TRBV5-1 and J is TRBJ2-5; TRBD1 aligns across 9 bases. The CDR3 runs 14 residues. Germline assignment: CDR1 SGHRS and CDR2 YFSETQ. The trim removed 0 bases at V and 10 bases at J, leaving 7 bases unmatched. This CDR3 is CASSLAGDRVIQYF. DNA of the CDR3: TGCGCCAGCAGCTTGGCCGGGGACAGGGTCATCCAGTACTTC.

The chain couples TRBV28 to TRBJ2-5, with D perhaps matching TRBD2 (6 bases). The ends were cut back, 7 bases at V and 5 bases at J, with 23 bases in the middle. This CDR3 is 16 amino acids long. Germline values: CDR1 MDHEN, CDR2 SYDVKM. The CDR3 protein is CASTVTVGGPGETQYF. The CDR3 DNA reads TGTGCCAGCACCGTAACTGTGGGGGGACCTGGGGAGACCCAGTACTTC.

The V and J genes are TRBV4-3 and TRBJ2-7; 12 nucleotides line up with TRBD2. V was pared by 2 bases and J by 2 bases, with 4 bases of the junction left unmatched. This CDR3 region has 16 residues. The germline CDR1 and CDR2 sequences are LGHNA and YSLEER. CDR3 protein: CASSQHGTSGPYEQYV. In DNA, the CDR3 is TGCGCCAGCAGCCAACACGGGACTAGCGGGCCCTACGAGCAGTACGTC.

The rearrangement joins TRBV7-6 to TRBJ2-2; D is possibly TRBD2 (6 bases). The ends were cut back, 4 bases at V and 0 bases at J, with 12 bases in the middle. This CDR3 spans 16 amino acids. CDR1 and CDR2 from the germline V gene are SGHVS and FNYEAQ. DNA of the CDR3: TGTGCCAGCAGCTCTTTTGGGGGGACGAACACCGGGGAGCTGTTTTTT. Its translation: CASSSFGGTNTGELFF.

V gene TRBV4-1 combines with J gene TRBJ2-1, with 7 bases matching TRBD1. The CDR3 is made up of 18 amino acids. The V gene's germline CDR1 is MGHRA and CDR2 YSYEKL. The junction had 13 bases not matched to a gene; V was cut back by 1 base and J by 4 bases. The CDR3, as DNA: TGCGCCAGCAGCCAAGGCGTTTTTGGTGGGACAGCTTACAATGAGCAGTTCTTC. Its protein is CASSQGVFGGTAYNEQFF.

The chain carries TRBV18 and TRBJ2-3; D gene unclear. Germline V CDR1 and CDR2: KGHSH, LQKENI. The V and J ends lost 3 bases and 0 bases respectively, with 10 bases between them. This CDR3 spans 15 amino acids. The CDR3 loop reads CASSPERTSTDTQYF. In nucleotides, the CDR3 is TGTGCCAGCTCACCCGAGCGCACGAGCACAGATACGCAGTATTTT.